The following is a T cell receptor beta chain sequence with its context. Germline V gene data show CDR1 as SGHNT and CDR2 as YENEEA. V lost 5 bases to trimming and J lost 9 bases; unmatched junction nucleotides: 4. This CDR3 contains 12 residues. This sample is part of a study of cytomegalovirus exposure and HLA in healthy donors. Use of 60 Vbeta and 13 Jbeta primers characterized the PCR. Produced via immunoSEQ multiplex PCR; TCRdb's table is partial and in-frame only. The sample comprises about 120,000 clones, about 80% of which are singletons, and more than 2.5% rests with the top ten. The rearrangement links TRBV11-3 to TRBJ2-1, with 7 bases that match TRBD2. This TCR derives from a woman between 50 and 59 years old in good health and CMV-seronegative. Sequenced material: PBMCs. The CDR3 sequence is CASSSTGGEQFF. The CDR3 DNA reads as TGTGCCAGCAGCAGCACGGGAGGTGAGCAGTTCTTC.